Listed below are T cell receptor beta chains from one sample, sequenced in a study of CD8 T cells in ankylosing spondylitis. Each CDR3 protein gets one entry after TCRdb re-called the 5' RACE reads with MiXCR. The sample shows approximately 440,000 distinct CDR3 sequences, roughly 18% of them seen only once. Sequences were obtained from blood, either unsorted or a sorted T cell fraction (not recorded which). Receptors originate from a male donor with ankylosing spondylitis. Each CDR3 is given with its conserved first and last residue. Fields, in order: D gene, J gene, V gene, clone size, CDR3 protein, CDR3 DNA. D genes are given only for firm matches. Size is omitted from some rows. Given values are once, few, many or a class for expanded clones.

>-|TRBJ2-2|TRBV28|few
CASTQARREHTGELFF
TGTGCCAGCACCCAGGCTAGGAGGGAGCACACCGGGGAGCTGTTTTTT
>-|TRBJ1-1|TRBV29-1|many
CSVEDQRGVEAFF
TGCAGCGTTGAAGATCAGCGGGGGGTTGAAGCTTTCTTT
>TRBD2|TRBJ2-3|TRBV10-2|-
CASSGERGITDTQYF
TGCGCCAGCAGTGGGGAGCGGGGTATTACAGATACGCAGTATTTT
>-|TRBJ2-2|TRBV7-9|few
CASSPPTSKHTGELFF
TGTGCCAGCAGCCCCCCGACTAGTAAGCACACCGGGGAGCTGTTTTTT
>TRBD1|TRBJ1-1|TRBV2|few
CASLRTGAWNTEAFF
TGTGCCAGCTTAAGGACAGGAGCCTGGAACACTGAAGCTTTCTTT
>TRBD1|TRBJ2-5|TRBV18|few
CASSPPQGDLTQYF
TGTGCCAGCTCACCACCTCAGGGGGATTTGACCCAGTACTTC
>TRBD1|TRBJ1-1|TRBV4-2|-
CASSQVGGRGSGMNTEAFF
TGTGCCAGCAGCCAAGTCGGTGGCAGGGGGTCTGGGATGAACACTGAAGCTTTCTTT
>TRBD2|TRBJ2-1|TRBV30|-
CAWSRAGGFYEQFF
TGTGCCTGGAGTCGTGCGGGAGGGTTCTATGAGCAGTTCTTC
>TRBD1|TRBJ2-2|TRBV6-1|-
CASSETGRATGELFF
TGTGCCAGCAGTGAGACAGGGCGCGCCACCGGGGAGCTGTTTTTT
>-|TRBJ1-2|TRBV4-3|few
CASSQGTSFLSYGYTF
TGCGCCAGCAGCCAAGGGACAAGTTTTTTATCCTATGGCTACACCTTC
>-|TRBJ1-5|TRBV12-3/TRBV12-4|many
CASSLLGKRNQPQHF
TGTGCCAGCAGTTTATTGGGTAAACGGAATCAGCCCCAGCATTTT
>-|TRBJ1-2|TRBV6-1|-
CASSEWGQDYGYTF
TGTGCCAGCAGTGAATGGGGTCAGGACTATGGCTACACCTTC
>-|TRBJ2-1|TRBV10-3|many
CAISPDRDTNEQFF
TGTGCCATCAGTCCAGACCGGGACACCAATGAGCAGTTCTTC
>-|TRBJ2-7|TRBV5-6|-
CASTGRGFLGASSYEQYF
TGTGCCAGCACCGGCCGGGGATTTTTGGGGGCGTCCTCCTACGAGCAGTACTTC
>-|TRBJ1-4|TRBV4-3|many
CASSQGPQGNEKLFF
TGCGCCAGCAGCCAAGGTCCGCAGGGGAATGAAAAACTGTTTTTT
>TRBD2|TRBJ2-1|TRBV2|many
CASSPTSGGLKFF
TGTGCCAGCAGCCCGACTAGCGGGGGCCTAAAGTTCTTC
>TRBD1|TRBJ1-1|TRBV2|few
CASSIGGTTEAFF
TGTGCCAGCAGTATAGGGGGCACGACTGAAGCTTTCTTT
>-|TRBJ1-2|TRBV29-1|few
CSVAGRGANYGYTF
TGCAGCGTTGCGGGCAGGGGCGCTAACTATGGCTACACCTTC
>TRBD1|TRBJ2-1|TRBV3-1|-
CASSQGDRVGRNEQFF
TGTGCCAGCAGCCAAGGGGACAGGGTGGGGAGGAATGAGCAGTTCTTC
>-|TRBJ2-3|TRBV15|-
CATSRVVGGLTDTQYF
TGTGCCACCAGCAGAGTTGTGGGAGGTCTCACAGATACGCAGTATTTT
>-|TRBJ2-1|TRBV10-3|many
CAISELGSDEQFF
TGTGCCATCAGTGAGTTGGGGAGCGATGAGCAGTTCTTC
>-|TRBJ2-7|TRBV12-3/TRBV12-4|few
CASSSQSGDEQYF
TGTGCCAGCAGCTCTCAGTCGGGGGACGAGCAGTACTTC
>-|TRBJ2-3|TRBV6-4|few
CASRRESGTNTDTQYF
TGTGCCAGCAGACGAGAGTCCGGAACCAACACAGATACGCAGTATTTT
>TRBD1|TRBJ1-2|TRBV6-5|-
CASSYDGQGYGYTF
TGTGCCAGCAGTTACGACGGACAGGGGTATGGCTACACCTTC
>-|TRBJ2-7|TRBV20-1|few
CSARGPGDPPSYEQYF
TGCAGTGCTAGAGGCCCAGGGGATCCACCTTCCTACGAGCAGTACTTC
>TRBD2|TRBJ2-2|TRBV20-1|-
CSAFGGTGELFF
TGCAGTGCCTTCGGGGGGACCGGGGAGCTGTTTTTT
>-|TRBJ1-1|TRBV29-1|many
CSARDNMNTEAFF
TGCAGCGCCAGGGACAACATGAACACTGAAGCTTTCTTT
>-|TRBJ2-7|TRBV14|-
CASSQGYQGRSEQYF
TGTGCCAGCAGCCAAGGCTACCAGGGGAGGAGCGAGCAGTACTTC
>-|TRBJ1-2|TRBV20-1|-
CSAFGQGEVYTF
TGCAGTGCTTTCGGGCAGGGTGAAGTCTACACCTTC
>-|TRBJ2-1|TRBV7-8|few
CASSLEATYNEQFF
TGTGCCAGCAGCTTAGAAGCGACTTACAATGAGCAGTTCTTC
>TRBD1|TRBJ2-7|TRBV19|-
CASSPGQGVTYEQYF
TGTGCCAGTAGTCCAGGACAGGGGGTGACCTACGAGCAGTACTTC
>-|TRBJ1-5|TRBV6-2/TRBV6-3|few
CASRSDSNSNQPQHF
TGTGCCAGCAGATCGGACAGCAATAGCAATCAGCCCCAGCATTTT